This T cell receptor beta chain was obtained from a study of metastatic and nonmetastatic thyroid tumors. Across the whole study: Thyroid patients, malignant and benign, had repertoires compared across blood and tumor or nodule tissue. Study-wide results and caveats: The reported finding was significantly higher TCR beta diversity in malignant thyroid tumors relative to benign nodules, in blood and tumor.

Worth noting for this clone: Its target is unknown. Germline is not matched at one junction end, which may reflect a read error.

Authors' processing steps: Differences in CDR3 between clinicopathological groups were drawn on to build a classifier intended to discriminate distant-metastatic papillary thyroid cancer patients. With MiXCR, TCRdb reprocessed the PCR reads. TCRdb's processing, not the authors', yielded these V and J calls. The sample holds 50,000 to 60,000 clones, about a sixth seen once. Prior to thyroid surgery, none of the patients had received any treatment. Germline CDR1 and CDR2: SGHRS and YFSETQ. There are 14 residues in the CDR3. The chain has TRBV5-1 and TRBJ1-1; D gene ambiguous. Specimen: blood. This receptor was taken from a female donor with papillary thyroid cancer or a benign thyroid nodule (not recorded which). Some clones in this sample may be carry-over from other donors' samples. The CDR3 spells CTSSPRAGGTEAFF. The CDR3 DNA sequence: TGTACCAGCAGCCCGCGGGCGGGAGGCACTGAAGCTTTCTTT.